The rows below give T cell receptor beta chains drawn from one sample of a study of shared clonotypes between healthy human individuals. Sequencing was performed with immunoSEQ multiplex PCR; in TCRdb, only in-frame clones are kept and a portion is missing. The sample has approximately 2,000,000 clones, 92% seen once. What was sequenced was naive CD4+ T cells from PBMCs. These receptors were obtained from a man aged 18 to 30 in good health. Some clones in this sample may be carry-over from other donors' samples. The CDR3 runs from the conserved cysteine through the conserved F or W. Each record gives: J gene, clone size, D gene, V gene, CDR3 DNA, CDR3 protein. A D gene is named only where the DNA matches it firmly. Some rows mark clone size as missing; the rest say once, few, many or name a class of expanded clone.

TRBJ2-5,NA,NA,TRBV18,TGTGCCAGCTCACCAGACACTGGTGGGACCCAGTACTTC,CASSPDTGGTQYF
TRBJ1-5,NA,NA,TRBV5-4,TGTGCCAGCCCACAAGAAAATCAGCCCCAGCATTTT,CASPQENQPQHF
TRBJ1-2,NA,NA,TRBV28,TGTGCCAGCTTACCAGGTGTCGAAGTGGGCTACACCTTC,CASLPGVEVGYTF
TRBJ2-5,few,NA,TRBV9,TGTGCCAGCAGCGTAGCCAGCCAAGAGACCCAGTACTTC,CASSVASQETQYF
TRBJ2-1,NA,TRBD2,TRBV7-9,TGTGCCAGCAGCTTAGAAGTGGGAGGGGCCTACAATGAGCAGTTCTTC,CASSLEVGGAYNEQFF
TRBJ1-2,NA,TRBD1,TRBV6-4,TGTGCCAGCAGTGATTCGGGACAGGGAGATTACTATGGCTACACCTTC,CASSDSGQGDYYGYTF
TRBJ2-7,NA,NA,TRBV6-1,TGTGCCAGCACAAGGGACGCTTCCTACGAGCAGTACTTC,CASTRDASYEQYF
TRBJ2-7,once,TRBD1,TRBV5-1,TGCGCCAGTCATCCGGGACAGGGCGTCGAGCAGTACTTC,CASHPGQGVEQYF
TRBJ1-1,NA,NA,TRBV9,TGTGCCAGCAGCACGGGCACTGAAGCTTTCTTT,CASSTGTEAFF
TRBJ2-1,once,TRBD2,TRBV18,TGTGCCAGCTCACCCCTACTAGCGGGAGTCAATGAGCAGTTCTTC,CASSPLLAGVNEQFF
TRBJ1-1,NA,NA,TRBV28,TGTGCCGGTAGAACCTTGGGAACCACTGAAGCTTTCTTT,CAGRTLGTTEAFF
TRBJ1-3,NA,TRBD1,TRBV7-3,TGTGCCAGCAGCCCGACAGGGGGTGGAAACACCATATATTTT,CASSPTGGGNTIYF
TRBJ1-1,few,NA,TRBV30,TGTGCCTGGAGGACCCTGGGGGCCATGAACACTGAAGCTTTCTTT,CAWRTLGAMNTEAFF
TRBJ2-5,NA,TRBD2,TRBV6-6,TGTGCCAGCAGTTCCGCGGGAGTTGGAGAGACCCAGTACTTC,CASSSAGVGETQYF
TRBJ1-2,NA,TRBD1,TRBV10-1,TGCGCCAGCAGTGGGGGGCGGACAGGGGCTAACTATGGCTACACCTTC,CASSGGRTGANYGYTF
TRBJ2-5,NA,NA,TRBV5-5,TGTGCCAGCAGCTTGGCCTTTCGGGAGACCCAGTACTTC,CASSLAFRETQYF
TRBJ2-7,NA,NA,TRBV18,TGTGCCAGCTCATCTCAAGACGGGGTCGGCGAGCAGTACTTC,CASSSQDGVGEQYF
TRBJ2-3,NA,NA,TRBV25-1,TGTGCCACCGTGCCAGAGGGTTTCACAGATACGCAGTATTTT,CATVPEGFTDTQYF
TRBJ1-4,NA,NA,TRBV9,TGTGCCAGCAGCGTAGGTGGAAGAAATGAAAAACTGTTTTTT,CASSVGGRNEKLFF
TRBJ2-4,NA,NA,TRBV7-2,TGTGCCAGCAGCTTAGATGGGCAGCAAAACATTCAGTACTTC,CASSLDGQQNIQYF
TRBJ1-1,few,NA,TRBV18,TGTGCCAGCTCACCCATAGATAACACTGAAGCTTTCTTT,CASSPIDNTEAFF
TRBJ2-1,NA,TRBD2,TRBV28,TGTGCCAGCAGGGAAACTAGCGGGAGGGCCCTTCGGGATGAGCAGTTCTTC,CASRETSGRALRDEQFF
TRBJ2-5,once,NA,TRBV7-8,TGTGCCAGCAGTCAACCAGCAACCCAAGAGACCCAGTACTTC,CASSQPATQETQYF
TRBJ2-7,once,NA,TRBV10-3,TGTGCCATGCGAGGAGACGGAGAGTACGAGCAGTACTTC,CAMRGDGEYEQYF
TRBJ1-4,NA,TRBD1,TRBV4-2,TGTGCCAGCAGCCAGGACCCGACAGGGAACCCCACAACTAATGAAAAACTGTTTTTT,CASSQDPTGNPTTNEKLFF
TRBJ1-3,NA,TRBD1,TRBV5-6,TGTGTGAGCCAGGGGGCTCCTAACGGAAACACCATATATTTT,CVSQGAPNGNTIYF